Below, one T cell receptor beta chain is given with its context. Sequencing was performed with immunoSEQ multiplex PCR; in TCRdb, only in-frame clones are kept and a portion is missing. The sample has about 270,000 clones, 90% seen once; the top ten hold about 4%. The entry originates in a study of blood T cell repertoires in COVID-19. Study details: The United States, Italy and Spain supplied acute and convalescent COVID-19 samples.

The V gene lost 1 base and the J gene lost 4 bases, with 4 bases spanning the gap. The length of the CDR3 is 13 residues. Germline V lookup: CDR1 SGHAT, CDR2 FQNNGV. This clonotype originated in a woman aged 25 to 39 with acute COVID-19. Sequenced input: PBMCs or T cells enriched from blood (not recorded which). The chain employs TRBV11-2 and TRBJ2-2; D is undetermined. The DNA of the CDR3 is TGTGCCAGCAGCTTAGCCTCCACCGGGGAGCTGTTTTTT. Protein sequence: CASSLASTGELFF.